One and the same sample provided the 27 T cell receptor beta chains below, sequenced in a study of OX40 agonist ivuxolimab in advanced cancers. TCRdb keeps only in-frame clones here, not all; method: immunoSEQ multiplex PCR. The top ten hold 6.5% to 7.5% of the sample, which has fewer than 85,000 clones, about four fifths seen once. Sequencing was performed on CD4+ or CD8+ T cells sorted from blood, taken in a trial of the OX40 agonist ivuxolimab. The source of these receptors is an adult with an advanced solid tumor such as melanoma, head and neck, liver or kidney cancer.

The chain couples TRBV9 to TRBJ2-1; 11 positions match TRBD2. The CDR3 is 17 residues long. In germline, CDR1 is SGDLS, CDR2 YYNGEE. Trimming cost V 4 bases and J 2 bases; bases outside gene matches: 8. CDR3 loop: CASSHLAGGGTYNEQFF. CDR3 in DNA: TGTGCCAGCAGCCATCTAGCGGGGGGCGGGACCTACAATGAGCAGTTCTTC. Filled out from reference TRBV9 and TRBJ2-1, the complete variable domain reads DSGVTQTPKHLITATGQRVTLRCSPRSGDLSVYWYQQSLDQGLQFLIQYYNGEERAKGNILERFSAQQFPDLHSELNLSSLELGDSALYFCASSHLAGGGTYNEQFFGPGTRLTVL.

The genes are TRBV7-2 and TRBJ2-7; D is undetermined. Looked up from germline, CDR1 is SGHTA and CDR2 is FQGNSA. V was clipped by 1 base and J by 4 bases, with 5 bases between them. The CDR3 runs 12 residues. This chain's CDR3 is CASSLGRYEQYF. The CDR3 region has the DNA TGTGCCAGCAGCTTAGGTCGATACGAGCAGTACTTC.

As to this clone: The junction does not match germline at one end; this may be a read error. The gene calls are TRBV9 and TRBJ2-5, with 9 positions matching TRBD1. Germline values: CDR1 SGDLS, CDR2 YYNGEE. CDR3 size: 12 residues. CDR3 region: CASSSYRDRVNF. DNA of the CDR3: TGTGCCAGCAGCTCATATCGGGACAGGGTGAACTTC.

As regards this clone: Other DNA sequences within the sample encode an identical CDR3. This sequence joins TRBV6-1 and TRBJ2-7, with 7 bases lining up with TRBD1. V shed 5 bases and J 4 bases; nucleotides not matched to a gene: 8. This CDR3 is 14 amino acids long. The germline V gene has CDR1 MNHNS and CDR2 SASEGT. The CDR3 nucleotides read TGTGCCAGCAGTCGAGACAGGGCTGGATACGAGCAGTACTTC. This encodes CASSRDRAGYEQYF.

The rearrangement links TRBV5-1 to TRBJ2-3; 9 bases match TRBD2. The trim removed 0 bases at V and 3 bases at J, leaving 5 bases unmatched. This CDR3 spans 16 amino acids. In germline, CDR1 is SGHRS, CDR2 YFSETQ. DNA of the CDR3: TGCGCCAGCAGCTTGGGACTAGCGGCACTGACAGATACGCAGTATTTT. Translating it yields CASSLGLAALTDTQYF. The full variable domain, in which reference TRBV5-1 and TRBJ2-3 provide the parts outside the CDR3, is KAGVTQTPRYLIKTRGQQVTLSCSPISGHRSVSWYQQTPGQGLQFLFEYFSETQRNKGNFPGRFSGRQFSNSRSEMNVSTLELGDSALYLCASSLGLAALTDTQYFGPGTRLTVL.

The gene calls are TRBV30 and TRBJ2-7, with a weak D call TRBD2 (6 bases). The CDR3 loop spans 15 amino acids. Trimming removed 3 bases at V and 2 bases at J, with 17 bases between. Germline-derived CDR1 and CDR2 are GTSNPN and SVGIG (reference sequence). The CDR3 region has the DNA TGTGCCTGGAGAGTGACGCGGGGCCCGACCTACGAGCAGTACTTC. Protein sequence: CAWRVTRGPTYEQYF.

The rearrangement links TRBV23-1 to TRBJ2-6; 11 bases align to TRBD1. TRBV23-1 is filed as an ORF, its function uncertain. This CDR3 is built from 21 residues. The junction had 17 bases not matched to a gene; V was cut back by 5 bases and J by 2 bases. CDR3 sequence reads: CASSAPFGEGQGDPGANVLTF. The CDR3 DNA is TGCGCCAGCAGTGCTCCATTTGGGGAGGGACAGGGGGATCCTGGGGCCAACGTCCTGACTTTC.

V is TRBV19 and J is TRBJ1-4; perhaps TRBD1 as D (5 bases). Germline V gene lookup returns CDR1 LNHDA and CDR2 SQIVND (reference sequence). The length of the CDR3 is 20 residues. The germline V and J ends were trimmed by 0 bases and 0 bases, with 20 bases remaining between them. CDR3 DNA: TGTGCCAGTAGTATAGATAACCGGGACTCATACGATGCAACTAATGAAAAACTGTTTTTT. Protein product: CASSIDNRDSYDATNEKLFF. The full variable domain, its missing parts supplied by reference TRBV19 and TRBJ1-4, is DGGITQSPKYLFRKEGQNVTLSCEQNLNHDAMYWYRQDPGQGLRLIYYSQIVNDFQKGDIAEGYSVSREKKESFPLTVTSAQKNPTAFYLCASSIDNRDSYDATNEKLFFGSGTQLSVL.

The gene calls are TRBV5-1 and TRBJ2-5, with D possibly TRBD1 on 5 matching bases. V shed 6 bases and J shed 1 base, with 10 bases lying between them. CDR1 SGHRS and CDR2 YFSETQ come from the germline V gene. The CDR3 loop spans 13 amino acids. In DNA, the CDR3 is TGCGCCAGCACAGGGCAGCCCCAAGAGACCCAGTACTTC. Protein product: CASTGQPQETQYF.

The rearrangement uses TRBV6-1 and TRBJ1-5, with TRBD1 matching 8 bases. The germline V gene has CDR1 MNHNS and CDR2 SASEGT. Trimming cost V 0 bases and J 3 bases; bases outside gene matches: 4. This CDR3 region has 16 residues. CDR3 sequence reads: CASSEAGTGYNQPQHF. CDR3 sequence (DNA): TGTGCCAGCAGTGAAGCCGGGACAGGCTACAATCAGCCCCAGCATTTT.

This clone is a singleton in its sample. This chain uses TRBV7-9 with TRBJ1-4, with D unresolved. The CDR3 spans 16 residues. V was clipped by 3 bases and J by 7 bases, with 18 bases between them. Germline CDR1 is SEHNR and CDR2 is FQNEAQ (reference sequence). The CDR3 DNA sequence: TGTGCCAGCAGCTTGGCCCATGGGCGGGAGGCTGAAAAACTGTTTTTT. This sequence encodes CASSLAHGREAEKLFF.

This clone has a single count. The chain uses TRBV5-1 and TRBJ2-3, with D perhaps TRBD2 (6 bases). The CDR3 is 16 residues long. The ends were cut back, 0 bases at V and 0 bases at J, with 11 bases in the middle. Germline V CDR1 and CDR2: SGHRS, YFSETQ. The CDR3 here is CASSLAGTYSTDTQYF. The CDR3, as DNA: TGCGCCAGCAGCTTGGCCGGGACTTATAGCACAGATACGCAGTATTTT.

The chain uses TRBV11-2 and TRBJ2-7; D may be TRBD1 (6 bases). The CDR3 covers 15 residues. With 5 bases removed from V and 2 bases from J, the gap between germline ends came to 16 bases. CDR1 is SGHAT and CDR2 is FQNNGV in the germline V gene. The CDR3 loop reads CASSVTGSPAYEQYF. The CDR3 DNA follows: TGTGCCAGCAGCGTAACAGGGTCTCCAGCCTACGAGCAGTACTTC.

The V gene is TRBV7-3, the J gene TRBJ2-5; D remains ambiguous. The CDR3 spans 13 residues. The germline V and J ends were trimmed by 3 bases and 1 base, with 6 bases remaining between them. CDR1 is SGHTA and CDR2 is FQGTGA in the germline V gene. CDR3 sequence: CASSFSIQETQYF. The CDR3 nucleotides are TGTGCCAGCAGCTTCAGCATCCAAGAGACCCAGTACTTC.

This chain uses TRBV28 with TRBJ2-7, with 7 bases identical to TRBD1. The CDR3 runs to 15 residues. The germline gives CDR1 MDHEN, CDR2 SYDVKM. The V gene end was trimmed by 2 bases and the J gene end by 2 bases; junction bases not matched to a gene: 6. The CDR3 sequence: CASSLGGQRAYEQYF. The DNA for the CDR3 is TGTGCCAGCAGTTTAGGGGGACAGAGAGCCTACGAGCAGTACTTC.

This clone has only one observation. The rearrangement links TRBV4-2 to TRBJ2-7; 13 bases map to TRBD2. V lost 0 bases, J lost 4 bases, and 6 bases stayed unmatched. Germline CDR1 is LGHNA and CDR2 is YNFKEQ. CDR3 size: 17 residues. CDR3 sequence: CASSQDWTSGRGYEQYF. The CDR3, as DNA: TGTGCCAGCAGCCAAGATTGGACTAGCGGGAGAGGGTACGAGCAGTACTTC.

This clone was seen just once. The gene calls are TRBV12-5 and TRBJ2-3; D remains unclear. Trimming stripped 4 bases from V and 0 bases from J, with 14 bases between. The germline gives CDR1 LGHNT, CDR2 FRNRAP. The CDR3 length is 16 residues. The CDR3 sequence: CASGYGLGQSTDTQYF. As DNA, the CDR3 is TGTGCTAGTGGTTACGGGCTGGGCCAGAGCACAGATACGCAGTATTTT. Using reference TRBV12-5 and TRBJ2-3 for the parts outside the CDR3, the full variable domain is DARVTQTPRHKVTEMGQEVTMRCQPILGHNTVFWYRQTMMQGLELLAYFRNRAPLDDSGMPKDRFSAEMPDATLATLKIQPSEPRDSAVYFCASGYGLGQSTDTQYFGPGTRLTVL.

The CDR3, as DNA: TGCGCCAGCAGCGATCGGGACAGCTACAATGAGCAGTTCTTC. It specifies CASSDRDSYNEQFF. The chain recombines TRBV4-1 with TRBJ2-1, with TRBD1 identical over 7 bases. The CDR3 is 14 amino acids. CDR1 MGHRA and CDR2 YSYEKL come from the germline V gene. V was clipped by 5 bases and J by 3 bases; unmatched bases: 4.

This clone was recorded only once. The chain recombines TRBV11-3 with TRBJ2-7; D assignment may be TRBD1 or TRBD2 (5 bases each). The CDR3 consists of 13 residues. Germline CDR1 and CDR2: SGHNT and YENEEA. V gave up 6 bases and J gave up 6 bases, with 15 bases separating them. CDR3 amino acids: CASSSGAGIEQYF. The CDR3 nucleotides are TGTGCCAGCAGTTCCGGGGCGGGCATCGAGCAGTACTTC.

J is TRBJ1-2 and V is TRBV5-1; 7 bases are shared with TRBD1. Trimming at V came to 5 bases and at J to 7 bases, leaving 11 bases not matched to a gene. Germline CDR1 reads SGHRS; CDR2 reads YFSETQ. CDR3 size: 14 residues. CDR3 loop: CASSSMTGTSGYTF. The DNA of the CDR3 is TGCGCCAGCAGTTCGATGACAGGGACCAGTGGCTACACCTTC. The full variable domain, its missing parts supplied by reference TRBV5-1 and TRBJ1-2, is KAGVTQTPRYLIKTRGQQVTLSCSPISGHRSVSWYQQTPGQGLQFLFEYFSETQRNKGNFPGRFSGRQFSNSRSEMNVSTLELGDSALYLCASSSMTGTSGYTFGSGTRLTVV.

This sequence joins TRBV18 and TRBJ1-3, with D possibly being TRBD1 (5 bases). The V gene lost 2 bases and the J gene lost 0 bases, with 11 bases spanning the gap. Germline V gene lookup returns CDR1 KGHSH and CDR2 LQKENI. The CDR3 has 16 residues. The DNA of the CDR3 is TGTGCCAGCTCACCAGGCGGGGCGAGCTCTGGAAACACCATATATTTT. Its protein product is CASSPGGASSGNTIYF.

J is TRBJ2-5 and V is TRBV9; no definite D call. The CDR3 runs to 16 residues. Germline-derived CDR1 and CDR2 are SGDLS and YYNGEE. Trimming took 0 bases from V and 2 from J, leaving 14 bases between them. The CDR3 protein is CASSVGPVVLQETQYF. The CDR3 bases are TGTGCCAGCAGCGTAGGGCCAGTTGTGCTGCAAGAGACCCAGTACTTC. The entire variable domain, with the rest obtained from reference TRBV9 and TRBJ2-5, is as follows: DSGVTQTPKHLITATGQRVTLRCSPRSGDLSVYWYQQSLDQGLQFLIQYYNGEERAKGNILERFSAQQFPDLHSELNLSSLELGDSALYFCASSVGPVVLQETQYFGPGTRLLVL.

The chain has TRBV7-9 and TRBJ2-3; 10 bases line up with TRBD1. CDR1 SEHNR and CDR2 FQNEAQ come from the germline V gene (reference sequence). V was pared by 5 bases and J by 2 bases, with 7 bases of the junction left unmatched. This CDR3 region has 16 residues. The CDR3 spells CASSPGTGANTDTQYF. In DNA form, the CDR3 reads TGTGCCAGCAGCCCCGGGACAGGGGCTAACACAGATACGCAGTATTTT.

In this sample, this clone turned up once. The chain carries TRBV11-3 and TRBJ2-5; 9 bases are shared with TRBD1. The CDR3 has 14 residues. V dropped 3 bases and J dropped 2; count of bases not matched to a gene: 1. Germline CDR1 and CDR2: SGHNT and YENEEA. CDR3 loop: CASSLGQGQETQYF. DNA for the CDR3: TGTGCCAGCAGCTTGGGACAGGGACAAGAGACCCAGTACTTC.

The V and J genes are TRBV7-2 and TRBJ1-4; D ambiguous. The CDR3 sequence is 13 residues long. Germline values: CDR1 SGHTA, CDR2 FQGNSA. V lost 4 bases, J lost 7 bases, and 10 bases lay in between. The CDR3 DNA reads as TGTGCCAGCAGCTCGGGCGGAGGTGAAAAACTGTTTTTT. As protein: CASSSGGGEKLFF.

The chain couples TRBV19 to TRBJ2-1; 9 nucleotides agree with TRBD2. Per germline, CDR1 LNHDA and CDR2 SQIVND (reference sequence). The CDR3 extends over 16 amino acids. With 2 bases clipped from V and 1 base from J, the junction kept 3 bases outside the gene matches. Written as DNA, the CDR3 is TGTGCCAGTAGTATATTAGCGGGAGTTTCCTACAATGAGCAGTTCTTC. Protein product: CASSILAGVSYNEQFF.

The rearrangement links TRBV6-1 to TRBJ2-7; 8 bases line up with TRBD1. The germline V gene has CDR1 MNHNS and CDR2 SASEGT. The CDR3 covers 14 residues. V trimming: 4 bases; J trimming: 1 base; junction bases outside the gene matches: 3. CDR3 in DNA: TGTGCCAGCAGTGTTGGGACAGGATCCTACGAGCAGTACGTC. Translation: CASSVGTGSYEQYV.